This passage covers 28 T cell receptor beta chains from one sample sequenced in a study of cytomegalovirus exposure and HLA in healthy donors. The protocol was immunoSEQ multiplex PCR, while the TCRdb copy is restricted to in-frame clones and leaves out a portion. The sample carries about 200,000 clones, approximately 80% recorded once. The specimen was PBMCs. The receptors derive from a woman in her twenties or thirties in good health and CMV-seropositive.

The gene calls are TRBV30 and TRBJ1-5, with 12 bases that match TRBD1. This CDR3 has 17 residues. V shed 3 bases, J shed 5 bases, and the junction held 11 bases outside the gene matches. CDR1 GTSNPN and CDR2 SVGIG come from the germline V gene (reference sequence). The CDR3 DNA reads TGTGCCTGGAGGAAAGGGACAGGGGGCGCGGGCCATCAGCCCCAGCATTTT. Translating it yields CAWRKGTGGAGHQPQHF.

This clone has only a few counts. This sequence joins TRBV7-2 and TRBJ1-2, with D tentatively TRBD1 (6 bases). The germline V gene encodes CDR1 SGHTA and CDR2 FQGNSA. The CDR3 loop spans 13 amino acids. V was cut by 5 bases and J by 5 bases, with 12 bases left in between. As DNA, the CDR3 is TGTGCCAGCAGCCGAGGGGGTGGGTATGGCTACACCTTC. It specifies CASSRGGGYGYTF.

The chain employs TRBV11-2 and TRBJ2-7; D is possibly TRBD2 (6 bases). Looked up from germline, CDR1 is SGHAT and CDR2 is FQNNGV. V dropped 0 bases and J dropped 1 base, with 10 bases sitting between them. The CDR3 length is 15 residues. The CDR3 protein is CASSLEGSGSYEQYF. The CDR3, as DNA: TGTGCCAGCAGCTTAGAGGGTAGCGGTTCCTACGAGCAGTACTTC.

This clone was found many times. The V call is TRBV29-1, the J call TRBJ1-1; D ambiguous. Trimming left V 8 bases short and J 0 bases short, with 7 bases between. The CDR3 spans 11 residues. Looked up from germline, CDR1 is SQVTM and CDR2 is ANQGSEA. The CDR3, as DNA: TGCAGCTCCCTAGTGAACACTGAAGCTTTCTTT. Translated, it gives CSSLVNTEAFF. Based on the CDR3 plus reference TRBV29-1 and TRBJ1-1, the full variable domain is SAVISQKPSRDICQRGTSLTIQCQVDSQVTMMFWYRQQPGQSLTLIATANQGSEATYESGFVIDKFPISRPNLTFSTLTVSNMSPEDSSIYLCSSLVNTEAFFGQGTRLTVV.

This clone has a handful of counts. The rearrangement uses TRBV7-9 and TRBJ1-3; a possible D gene is TRBD1 (5 bases). The germline V and J ends were trimmed by 9 bases and 5 bases, with 14 bases remaining between them. This CDR3 has 13 residues. Germline V gene sequence: CDR1 SEHNR, CDR2 FQNEAQ (reference sequence). The DNA for the CDR3 is TGTGCCAGATCCGGGGGTGAGAGAAACACCATATATTTT. It is translated as CARSGGERNTIYF.

This clone has only one observation. V usage is TRBV2 and J usage is TRBJ1-2; D possibly corresponds to TRBD1 (6 bases). This CDR3 is 11 amino acids long. The V gene lost 6 bases and the J gene lost 4 bases, with 6 bases spanning the gap. Germline-derived CDR1 and CDR2 are SNHLY and FYNNEI. The CDR3 coding sequence is TGTGCCAGCAGGGACAGCTATGGCTACACCTTC. Its protein is CASRDSYGYTF.

The V gene is TRBV11-2, the J gene TRBJ1-2; D remains ambiguous. V was clipped by 0 bases and J by 2 bases, with 4 bases between them. CDR3 size: 13 residues. CDR1 and CDR2 from the germline V gene are SGHAT and FQNNGV. CDR3 loop: CASSLDQNYGYTF. In nucleotides, the CDR3 is TGTGCCAGCAGCTTAGATCAGAACTATGGCTACACCTTC.

The V call is TRBV5-1, the J call TRBJ2-1, with TRBD2 identical over 8 bases. The CDR3 runs to 14 residues. Trimming cost V 3 bases and J 6 bases; bases outside gene matches: 5. Looked up from germline, CDR1 is SGHRS and CDR2 is YFSETQ. CDR3 DNA sequence: TGCGCCAGCAGCTCACTAACTAGCGGCAATGAGCAGTTCTTC. This codes for CASSSLTSGNEQFF. Complete variable domain (other parts from reference TRBV5-1 and TRBJ2-1): KAGVTQTPRYLIKTRGQQVTLSCSPISGHRSVSWYQQTPGQGLQFLFEYFSETQRNKGNFPGRFSGRQFSNSRSEMNVSTLELGDSALYLCASSSLTSGNEQFFGPGTRLTVL.

V usage is TRBV2 and J usage is TRBJ2-1, with 9 bases identical to TRBD1. This CDR3 spans 15 amino acids. Germline CDR1 is SNHLY and CDR2 is FYNNEI. Unmatched junction bases numbered 5, after V lost 6 bases and J lost 2 bases. CDR3 nucleotide sequence: TGTGCCAGCAGGGACCGGACAGGGGCCTACAATGAGCAGTTCTTC. The encoded protein is CASRDRTGAYNEQFF.

This rearrangement joins TRBV5-1 to TRBJ2-5; TRBD1 aligns across 7 bases. Per germline, CDR1 SGHRS and CDR2 YFSETQ. CDR3 length: 15 residues. Unmatched junction bases numbered 6, after V lost 0 bases and J lost 4 bases. The CDR3 sequence is CASSLAAAGGETQYF. CDR3 DNA: TGCGCCAGCAGCTTGGCTGCGGCAGGGGGAGAGACCCAGTACTTC.

At least ten counts were recorded for this clone. The V and J genes are TRBV25-1 and TRBJ2-1, with D maybe TRBD1 (6 bases). Germline V CDR1 and CDR2: MGHDK, SYGVNS. The V end lost 8 bases, the J end lost 10 bases, and 6 bases lay between the germline ends. This CDR3 is built from 9 residues. CDR3 DNA: TGTGCCAGCGGGGGCGAGCAGTTCTTC. It specifies CASGGEQFF.

This chain uses TRBV29-1 with TRBJ2-7; 11 bases align to TRBD1. The CDR3 length is 15 residues. The germline gives CDR1 SQVTM, CDR2 ANQGSEA. The trim removed 6 bases at V and 2 bases at J, leaving 9 bases unmatched. CDR3 residues: CSVEYGTGGTYEQYF. The DNA for the CDR3 is TGCAGCGTGGAATATGGGACAGGGGGTACCTACGAGCAGTACTTC.

In this sample, this clone turned up a few times. The rearrangement joins TRBV4-1 to TRBJ2-7; TRBD1 might be the D (7 bases). The CDR3 spans 15 residues. Looked up from germline, CDR1 is MGHRA and CDR2 is YSYEKL. Trimming removed 0 bases from V and 5 bases from J, with 14 bases in between. This chain's CDR3 is CASSQEGRGADEQYF. The CDR3 DNA is TGCGCCAGCAGCCAAGAAGGCAGGGGGGCGGACGAGCAGTACTTC.

V is TRBV5-6 and J is TRBJ1-2; D remains ambiguous. CDR1 is SGHDT, CDR2 YYEEEE, per germline. V shed 1 base and J shed 2 bases, with 9 bases lying between them. The CDR3 length is 14 residues. CDR3 in amino acids: CASSLIRGNYGYTF. The DNA of the CDR3 is TGTGCCAGCAGCTTGATCCGGGGAAACTATGGCTACACCTTC.

The V call is TRBV19, the J call TRBJ2-7; D may be TRBD1 (8 bases). Trimming took off 3 bases at V and 3 bases at J, with 15 bases between the two ends. The CDR3 sequence is 15 residues long. CDR1 LNHDA and CDR2 SQIVND come from the germline V gene (reference sequence). For the CDR3, the DNA is TGTGCCAGTAGTATCAGCGGGACAGGCCTCTACGAGCAGTACTTC. It encodes CASSISGTGLYEQYF.

This chain connects TRBV4-1 to TRBJ1-2; TRBD1 aligns across 9 bases. With V trimmed by 5 bases and J by 0 bases, 10 bases remained unmatched. This CDR3 region has 17 residues. CDR1 and CDR2 (germline): MGHRA, YSYEKL. In DNA, the CDR3 is TGCGCCAGCAGCGAAAGACAGGGGGATCCAACTAACTATGGCTACACCTTC. Translating it yields CASSERQGDPTNYGYTF.

The chain joins TRBV7-8 to TRBJ1-2; D is uncertain. CDR1 is SGHVS and CDR2 is FQNEAQ in the germline V gene. CDR3 length: 13 residues. V dropped 5 bases and J dropped 3 bases, with 10 bases sitting between them. CDR3 loop: CASSRGGDYGYTF. DNA of the CDR3: TGTGCCAGCAGCCGAGGCGGTGACTATGGCTACACCTTC.

This rearrangement joins TRBV28 to TRBJ2-2, with 9 nucleotides matching TRBD1. From germline, CDR1 is MDHEN and CDR2 SYDVKM. The J segment lost 3 bases and the V segment lost 11 bases, leaving 4 bases of the junction unmatched. This CDR3 is built from 13 residues. The CDR3 spells CAGQGRHTGELFF. CDR3 bases: TGTGCCGGACAGGGGCGACACACCGGGGAGCTGTTTTTT.

The chain combines TRBV27 with TRBJ2-1; 15 bases map to TRBD2. The ends lost 6 bases at V and 9 bases at J; junction bases unmatched: 3. Germline V gene data show CDR1 as MNHEY and CDR2 as SMNVEV (reference sequence). This CDR3 region has 14 residues. The CDR3 protein is CASRGLAGGGEQFF. The CDR3 nucleotides are TGTGCCAGCAGGGGACTAGCGGGAGGTGGTGAGCAGTTCTTC.

The chain joins TRBV2 to TRBJ1-2, with 9 bases lining up with TRBD1. The J segment lost 0 bases and the V segment lost 5 bases, leaving 7 bases of the junction unmatched. The CDR3 contains 16 residues. Germline V lookup: CDR1 SNHLY, CDR2 FYNNEI. As DNA, the CDR3 is TGTGCCAGCAGTCTAACAGGGGGCACAGCTAACTATGGCTACACCTTC. Translation: CASSLTGGTANYGYTF. Using reference TRBV2 and TRBJ1-2 for the parts outside the CDR3, the full variable domain is EPEVTQTPSHQVTQMGQEVILRCVPISNHLYFYWYRQILGQKVEFLVSFYNNEISEKSEIFDDQFSVERPDGSNFTLKIRSTKLEDSAMYFCASSLTGGTANYGYTFGSGTRLTVV.

The chain is built from TRBV10-3 and TRBJ2-3; D may be TRBD1 (6 bases). The germline V and J ends were trimmed by 11 bases and 4 bases, with 25 bases remaining between them. Germline lookup yields CDR1 ENHRY and CDR2 SYGVKD. This CDR3 is 16 amino acids long. The CDR3 protein is CAASSLGETGSDTQYF. The CDR3 region has the DNA TGTGCCGCCTCCTCTCTGGGGGAGACAGGATCAGATACGCAGTATTTT.

This chain links TRBV7-3 with TRBJ2-3; TRBD1 matches 8 bases. Looked up from germline, CDR1 is SGHTA and CDR2 is FQGTGA. Trimming at V came to 6 bases and at J to 3 bases, leaving 5 bases not matched to a gene. This CDR3 is 14 amino acids long. CDR3 nucleotides: TGTGCCAGCAGTTATACAGGGGGGACAGATACGCAGTATTTT. This sequence encodes CASSYTGGTDTQYF. Looking up the rest from reference TRBV7-3 and TRBJ2-3 gives the full variable domain: GAGVSQTPSNKVTEKGKYVELRCDPISGHTALYWYRQSLGQGPEFLIYFQGTGAADDSGLPNDRFFAVRPEGSVSTLKIQRTERGDSAVYLCASSYTGGTDTQYFGPGTRLTVL.

The chain joins TRBV10-3 to TRBJ1-1, with 8 bases matching TRBD1. With V trimmed by 8 bases and J by 1 base, 3 bases remained unmatched. CDR1 is ENHRY and CDR2 is SYGVKD in the germline V gene. The CDR3 spans 13 residues. The CDR3 DNA reads as TGTGCCATCGCAGGGACAGGGAACACTGAAGCTTTCTTT. Encoded protein: CAIAGTGNTEAFF.

The CDR3 spells CATSRQGGSTDTQYF. CDR3 DNA: TGTGCCACCAGCAGACAGGGAGGGAGCACAGATACGCAGTATTTT. The rearrangement joins TRBV15 to TRBJ2-3; 7 bases match TRBD2. V lost 2 bases to trimming and J lost 0 bases; unmatched junction nucleotides: 2. The germline CDR1 and CDR2 sequences are LNHNV and YYDKDF (reference sequence). The CDR3 has 15 amino acids.

This rearrangement joins TRBV7-9 to TRBJ1-1; TRBD1 agrees at 10 bases. Germline V lookup: CDR1 SEHNR, CDR2 FQNEAQ (reference sequence). The CDR3 sequence is 13 residues long. J was trimmed by 8 bases and V by 4 bases; bases with no gene match: 4. The CDR3 nucleotides are TGTGCCAGCAGCTCCGGGACAGGGGTAGAAGCTTTCTTT. It yields the protein CASSSGTGVEAFF.

V is TRBV2 and J is TRBJ2-3; 7 bases agree with TRBD1. Per the germline V gene, CDR1 is SNHLY and CDR2 is FYNNEI. The ends lost 4 bases at V and 2 bases at J; junction bases unmatched: 9. The CDR3 spans 16 residues. In nucleotides, the CDR3 is TGTGCCAGCAGTGTCCTCCACGGGACAGTCACAGATACGCAGTATTTT. Its translation: CASSVLHGTVTDTQYF.

The chain links TRBV20-1 to TRBJ1-2, with 7 bases identical to TRBD1. Germline loops: CDR1 DFQATT, CDR2 SNEGSKA (reference sequence). CDR3 length: 11 amino acids. Trimming cost V 6 bases and J 8 bases; bases outside gene matches: 6. Written as DNA, the CDR3 is TGCAGTGCCCAGACAGGGAACGGCTACACCTTC. Amino acid sequence: CSAQTGNGYTF.

V is TRBV9 and J is TRBJ1-2; 9 bases align to TRBD1. The CDR3 spans 14 residues. Germline V gene lookup returns CDR1 SGDLS and CDR2 YYNGEE. The trim removed 0 bases at V and 5 bases at J, leaving 2 bases unmatched. The CDR3, as DNA: TGTGCCAGCAGCGTAGGACAGGGGGAATATGGCTACACCTTC. It specifies CASSVGQGEYGYTF. The full variable domain, with the rest looked up from reference TRBV9 and TRBJ1-2, is DSGVTQTPKHLITATGQRVTLRCSPRSGDLSVYWYQQSLDQGLQFLIQYYNGEERAKGNILERFSAQQFPDLHSELNLSSLELGDSALYFCASSVGQGEYGYTFGSGTRLTVV.